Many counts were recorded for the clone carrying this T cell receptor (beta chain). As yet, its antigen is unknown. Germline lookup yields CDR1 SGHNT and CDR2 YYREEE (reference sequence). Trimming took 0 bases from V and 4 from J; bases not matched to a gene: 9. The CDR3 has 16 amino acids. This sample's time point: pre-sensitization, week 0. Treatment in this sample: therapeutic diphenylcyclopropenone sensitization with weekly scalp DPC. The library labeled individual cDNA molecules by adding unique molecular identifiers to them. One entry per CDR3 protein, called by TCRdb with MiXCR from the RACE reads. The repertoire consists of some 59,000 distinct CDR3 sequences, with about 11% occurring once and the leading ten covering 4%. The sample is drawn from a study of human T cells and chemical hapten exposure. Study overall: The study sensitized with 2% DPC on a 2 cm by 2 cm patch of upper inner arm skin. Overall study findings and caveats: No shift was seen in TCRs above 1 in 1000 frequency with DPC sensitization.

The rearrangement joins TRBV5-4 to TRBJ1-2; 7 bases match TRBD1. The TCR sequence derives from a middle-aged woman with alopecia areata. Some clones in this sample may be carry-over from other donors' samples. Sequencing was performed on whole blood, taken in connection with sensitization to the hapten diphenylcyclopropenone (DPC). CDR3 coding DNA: TGTGCCAGCAGCTTGGTGTTCGGCAGGGGGGGCTATGGCTACACCTTC. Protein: CASSLVFGRGGYGYTF.